Shown below are 22 T cell receptor beta chains from a single sample sequenced in a study of blood T cell repertoires in COVID-19. Profiled with immunoSEQ multiplex PCR; TCRdb holds only in-frame clones, not every one. The profile shows some 42,000 clones, about 88% of them singletons. Sequenced material: peripheral blood. The receptors were gathered from a human donor in a cohort sampled during active COVID-19.

This chain joins TRBV9 and TRBJ2-7; possibly TRBD1 for D (6 bases). Germline CDR1 SGDLS, CDR2 YYNGEE. Trimming took off 0 bases at V and 0 bases at J, with 10 bases between the two ends. The CDR3 consists of 15 residues. Here the CDR3 reads CASSVGTEVSYEQYF. In nucleotides, the CDR3 is TGTGCCAGCAGCGTAGGGACAGAGGTCTCCTACGAGCAGTACTTC.

CDR3 nucleotide sequence: TGTGCCTGGAGTGGGGGACAGGGGATGTCAGGCTACACCTTC. Protein sequence: CAWSGGQGMSGYTF. J is TRBJ1-2 and V is TRBV30; 10 positions match TRBD1. The CDR3 extends over 14 amino acids. J gave up 8 bases and V 1 base, and 7 bases lay outside the gene matches. Germline CDR1 is GTSNPN and CDR2 is SVGIG (reference sequence). The full variable domain, in which reference TRBV30 and TRBJ1-2 provide the parts outside the CDR3, is SQTIHQWPATLVQPVGSPLSLECTVEGTSNPNLYWYRQAAGRGLQLLFYSVGIGQISSEVPQNLSASRPQDRQFILSSKKLLLSDSGFYLCAWSGGQGMSGYTFGSGTRLTVV.

This chain joins TRBV28 and TRBJ1-1; tentatively, D is TRBD1 (6 bases). CDR3 size: 13 residues. The germline V and J ends were trimmed by 2 bases and 7 bases, with 11 bases remaining between them. The germline gives CDR1 MDHEN, CDR2 SYDVKM. CDR3: CASSLRGAVEAFF. The CDR3 region has the DNA TGTGCCAGCAGTTTACGGGGGGCTGTTGAAGCTTTCTTT.

The gene calls are TRBV24-1 and TRBJ2-5, with a weak D call TRBD2 (6 bases). Germline V gene data show CDR1 as KGHDR and CDR2 as SFDVKD. This CDR3 spans 13 amino acids. Trimming stripped 4 bases from V and 5 bases from J, with 10 bases between. The CDR3 nucleotides are TGTGCCACCAGTGACGGAGGGGACGAGACCCAGTACTTC. Its translation is CATSDGGDETQYF.

This clone was recorded only once. The chain is built from TRBV9 and TRBJ2-5; TRBD2 matches 11 bases. J was trimmed by 5 bases and V by 0 bases; bases with no gene match: 9. This CDR3 has 17 residues. Germline V gene lookup returns CDR1 SGDLS and CDR2 YYNGEE. The CDR3 bases are TGTGCCAGCAGCGTAGGCCTCCTAGCGGGGGGCGATGAGACCCAGTACTTC. Amino acid sequence: CASSVGLLAGGDETQYF.

CDR3 in amino acids: CASSREETQYF. Here the CDR3 DNA reads TGTGCCAGCTCACGCGAAGAGACCCAGTACTTC. The J gene is TRBJ2-5, the V gene TRBV18; D is unresolved. CDR1 is KGHSH and CDR2 is LQKENI in the germline V gene. The CDR3 is 11 amino acids. V was trimmed by 4 bases and J by 3 bases, leaving 3 bases between them.

The chain employs TRBV2 and TRBJ1-4; unclear D gene. Germline CDR1 and CDR2: SNHLY and FYNNEI. The CDR3 has 14 residues. V was cut by 5 bases and J by 8 bases, with 15 bases left in between. The CDR3 region is CASSLNSLGEKLFF. The CDR3 DNA is TGTGCCAGCAGTTTAAATTCCCTCGGGGAAAAACTGTTTTTT.

V is TRBV14 and J is TRBJ2-7; TRBD2 agrees at 8 bases. The germline CDR1 and CDR2 sequences are SGHDN and FVKESK. The CDR3 has 16 residues. The J segment lost 2 bases and the V segment lost 1 base, leaving 7 bases of the junction unmatched. CDR3 amino acids: CASSQVGLAGTYEQYF. CDR3 in DNA: TGTGCCAGCAGCCAAGTGGGTCTAGCGGGCACCTACGAGCAGTACTTC.

The CDR3 here is CASSSQGINYGYTF. Written as DNA, the CDR3 is TGTGCCAGCAGCTCCCAGGGGATCAACTATGGCTACACCTTC. The chain is built from TRBV5-6 and TRBJ1-2; tentative D call: TRBD1 (6 bases). V dropped 3 bases and J dropped 2 bases, with 11 bases sitting between them. The CDR3 has 14 residues. The V gene's germline CDR1 is SGHDT and CDR2 YYEEEE.

The chain carries TRBV6-1 and TRBJ2-3; D is undetermined. The CDR3 covers 11 residues. Germline V gene lookup returns CDR1 MNHNS and CDR2 SASEGT. Trimming left V 3 bases short and J 7 bases short, with 5 bases between. The CDR3 sequence is CASSESNTQYF. The CDR3 DNA sequence: TGTGCCAGCAGTGAGTCAAATACGCAGTATTTT.

This chain links TRBV4-1 with TRBJ1-1, with 8 nucleotides matching TRBD1. Germline-derived CDR1 and CDR2 are MGHRA and YSYEKL. V lost 0 bases, J lost 1 base, and 10 bases stayed unmatched. This CDR3 has 18 amino acids. CDR3 loop: CASSQDDRGTSRNTEAFF. In nucleotides, the CDR3 is TGCGCCAGCAGCCAAGACGACAGGGGTACGAGTCGGAACACTGAAGCTTTCTTT.

The V gene is TRBV2, the J gene TRBJ2-1; possibly TRBD2 for D (7 bases). CDR1 is SNHLY, CDR2 FYNNEI, per germline. V gave up 7 bases and J gave up 5 bases, with 15 bases separating them. The CDR3 is 14 amino acids. The CDR3 region has the DNA TGTGCCAGCAAGTTTGCGGGGGCGAACAATGAGCAGTTCTTC. Its protein is CASKFAGANNEQFF.

Judged by abundance, this clone is medium-sized. V and J are TRBV12-3 or TRBV12-4 and TRBJ1-1, with D unclear. CDR3 size: 13 residues. Trimming removed 5 bases at V and 3 bases at J, with 10 bases between. DNA of the CDR3: TGTGCCAGCAGTGGAGGTGCGTACACTGAAGCTTTCTTT. Protein sequence: CASSGGAYTEAFF.

This chain connects TRBV7-2 to TRBJ2-7, with D possibly matching TRBD1 (6 bases). Germline V gene lookup returns CDR1 SGHTA and CDR2 FQGNSA. The CDR3 totals 14 residues. V lost 3 bases, J lost 5 bases, and 14 bases lay in between. CDR3 region: CASSFGQLGNEQYF. The CDR3, as DNA: TGTGCCAGCAGCTTCGGACAGTTAGGCAACGAGCAGTACTTC.

The CDR3, as DNA: TGTGCCAGCAGCTCTAGTCCACAGGGGGCGCATGGCTACACCTTC. The encoded protein is CASSSSPQGAHGYTF. The chain joins TRBV7-3 to TRBJ1-2; 9 positions match TRBD1. V lost 4 bases and J lost 6; bases outside the gene matches: 9. Germline lookup yields CDR1 SGHTA and CDR2 FQGTGA. The CDR3 loop spans 15 amino acids.

Only a few counts were recorded for this clone. The CDR3 DNA follows: TGCGCCAGCAGCCAATCTCGAACGGTCGGCAATGAGCAGTTCTTC. Its translation is CASSQSRTVGNEQFF. V is TRBV4-1 and J is TRBJ2-1; D unclear. CDR3 length: 15 residues. Germline V gene data show CDR1 as MGHRA and CDR2 as YSYEKL. Trimming stripped 2 bases from V and 6 bases from J, with 14 bases between.

The V call is TRBV5-1, the J call TRBJ2-1; 9 bases line up with TRBD1. Per germline, CDR1 SGHRS and CDR2 YFSETQ. The CDR3 has 15 residues. V lost 1 base and J lost 8; bases outside the gene matches: 7. This CDR3 is CASSLSGTGSDEQFF. CDR3 bases: TGCGCCAGCAGCTTGTCCGGGACAGGGTCCGATGAGCAGTTCTTC.

J is TRBJ2-5 and V is TRBV30, with a tentative D call TRBD2 (5 bases). Trimming cost V 5 bases and J 4 bases, with 17 bases left between them. The germline V gene has CDR1 GTSNPN and CDR2 SVGIG (reference sequence). This CDR3 has 14 residues. The CDR3 protein is CAWPLGVVSETQYF. The CDR3, as DNA: TGTGCCTGGCCTCTCGGGGTTGTCTCAGAGACCCAGTACTTC.

The sample holds one count of this clone. The chain employs TRBV5-4 and TRBJ2-7; D possibly corresponds to TRBD2 (7 bases). Trimming removed 4 bases at V and 0 bases at J, with 17 bases between. The CDR3 is 16 amino acids. In germline, CDR1 is SGHNT, CDR2 YYREEE (reference sequence). In DNA form, the CDR3 reads TGTGCCAGCAGCGAAATGGCGGGGGCCCCCTCCTACGAGCAGTACTTC. Translated, it gives CASSEMAGAPSYEQYF. The full variable domain, in which reference TRBV5-4 and TRBJ2-7 provide the parts outside the CDR3, is ETGVTQSPTHLIKTRGQQVTLRCSSQSGHNTVSWYQQALGQGPQFIFQYYREEENGRGNFPPRFSGLQFPNYSSELNVNALELDDSALYLCASSEMAGAPSYEQYFGPGTRLTVT.

The chain combines TRBV7-9 with TRBJ2-3; 15 bases fit TRBD2. Germline V lookup: CDR1 SEHNR, CDR2 FQNEAQ (reference sequence). The CDR3 contains 16 residues. After removal of 5 bases from V and 3 bases from J, the junction contained 3 bases not matched to a gene. CDR3 region: CASSIGTSGRTDTQYF. CDR3 sequence (DNA): TGTGCCAGCAGCATAGGGACTAGCGGGAGGACAGATACGCAGTATTTT.

This clone was picked up one time. In nucleotides, the CDR3 is TGTGCCAGCAGCTTAGCGCTGGGCAGCTCTGGAAACACCATATATTTT. Protein sequence: CASSLALGSSGNTIYF. The genes are TRBV7-9 and TRBJ1-3, with no clear D. V lost 0 bases and J 0 bases, leaving 9 bases between the germline ends. The CDR3 totals 16 residues. Germline V gene sequence: CDR1 SEHNR, CDR2 FQNEAQ (reference sequence).

The chain couples TRBV7-9 to TRBJ2-5, with 8 positions matching TRBD1. The trim removed 1 base at V and 1 base at J, leaving 5 bases unmatched. The CDR3 covers 16 residues. Germline V gene lookup returns CDR1 SEHNR and CDR2 FQNEAQ (reference sequence). CDR3 nucleotide sequence: TGTGCCAGCAGCTTAGGCGCAGGGGGCCCCCAAGAGACCCAGTACTTC. Translated, it gives CASSLGAGGPQETQYF.